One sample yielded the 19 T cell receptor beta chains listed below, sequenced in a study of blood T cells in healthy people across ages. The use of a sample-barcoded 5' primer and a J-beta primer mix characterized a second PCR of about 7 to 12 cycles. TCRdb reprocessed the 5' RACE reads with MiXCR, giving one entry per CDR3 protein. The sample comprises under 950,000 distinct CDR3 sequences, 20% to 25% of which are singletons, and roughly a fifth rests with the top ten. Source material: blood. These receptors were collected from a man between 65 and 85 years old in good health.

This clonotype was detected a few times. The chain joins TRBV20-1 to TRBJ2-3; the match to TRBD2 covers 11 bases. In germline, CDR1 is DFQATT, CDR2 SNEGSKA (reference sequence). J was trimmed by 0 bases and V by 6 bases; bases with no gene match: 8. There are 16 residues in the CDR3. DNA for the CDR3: TGCAGTGCCACACCGGGACTAGCGGAAAGCACAGATACGCAGTATTTT. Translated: CSATPGLAESTDTQYF.

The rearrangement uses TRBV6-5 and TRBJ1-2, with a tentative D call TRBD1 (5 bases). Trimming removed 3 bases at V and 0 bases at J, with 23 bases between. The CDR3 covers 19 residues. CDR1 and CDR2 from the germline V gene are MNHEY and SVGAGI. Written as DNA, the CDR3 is TGTGCCAGCAGTTATCCAGCCTCGGGACTCTCCAGTTCTAACTATGGCTACACCTTC. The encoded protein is CASSYPASGLSSSNYGYTF.

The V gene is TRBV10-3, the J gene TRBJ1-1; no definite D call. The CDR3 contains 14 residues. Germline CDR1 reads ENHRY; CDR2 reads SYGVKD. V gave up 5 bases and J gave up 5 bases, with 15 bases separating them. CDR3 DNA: TGTGCCATCAGTACCGAGGAGAGTTGGACTGAAGCTTTCTTT. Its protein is CAISTEESWTEAFF.

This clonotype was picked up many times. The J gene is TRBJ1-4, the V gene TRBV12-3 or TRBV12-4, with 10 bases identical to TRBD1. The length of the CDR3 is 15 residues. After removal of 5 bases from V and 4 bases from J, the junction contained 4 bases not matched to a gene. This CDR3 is CASSGDRGHNEKLFF. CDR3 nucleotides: TGTGCCAGCAGTGGGGACAGGGGACATAATGAAAAACTGTTTTTT.

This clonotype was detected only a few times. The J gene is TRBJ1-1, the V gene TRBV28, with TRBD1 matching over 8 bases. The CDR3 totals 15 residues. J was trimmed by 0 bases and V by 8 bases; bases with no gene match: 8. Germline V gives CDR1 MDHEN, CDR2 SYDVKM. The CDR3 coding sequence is TGTGCCAGCCCCCCGACAGGGGTATTGAACACTGAAGCTTTCTTT. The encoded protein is CASPPTGVLNTEAFF.

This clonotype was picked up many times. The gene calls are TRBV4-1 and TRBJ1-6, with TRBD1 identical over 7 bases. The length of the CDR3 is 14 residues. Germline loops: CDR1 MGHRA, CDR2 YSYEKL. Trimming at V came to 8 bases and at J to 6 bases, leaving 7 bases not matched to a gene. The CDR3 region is CASQGDSFNSPLHF. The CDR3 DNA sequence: TGCGCCAGCCAAGGGGACAGCTTTAATTCACCCCTCCACTTT.

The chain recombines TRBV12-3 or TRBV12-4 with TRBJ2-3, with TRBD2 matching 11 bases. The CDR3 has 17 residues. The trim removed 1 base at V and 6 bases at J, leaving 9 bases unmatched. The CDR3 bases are TGTGCCAGCAGTTTAGGGACTAGCGGGTTGGTGGTGGATACGCAGTATTTT. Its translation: CASSLGTSGLVVDTQYF.

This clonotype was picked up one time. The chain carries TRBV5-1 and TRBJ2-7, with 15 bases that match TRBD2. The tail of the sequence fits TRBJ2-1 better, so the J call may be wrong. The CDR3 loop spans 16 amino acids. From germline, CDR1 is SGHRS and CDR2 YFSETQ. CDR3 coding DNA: TGCGCCAGCAGCTTGGCCGGGACTAGCGGGGGGTATGAGCAGTTCTTC. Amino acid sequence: CASSLAGTSGGYEQFF.

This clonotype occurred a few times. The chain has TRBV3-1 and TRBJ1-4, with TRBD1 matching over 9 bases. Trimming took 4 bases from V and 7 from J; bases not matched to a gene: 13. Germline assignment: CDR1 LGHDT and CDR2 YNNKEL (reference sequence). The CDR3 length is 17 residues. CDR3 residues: CASSPFGTGPEVEKLFF. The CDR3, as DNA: TGTGCCAGCAGCCCATTCGGGACAGGGCCCGAGGTTGAAAAACTGTTTTTT.

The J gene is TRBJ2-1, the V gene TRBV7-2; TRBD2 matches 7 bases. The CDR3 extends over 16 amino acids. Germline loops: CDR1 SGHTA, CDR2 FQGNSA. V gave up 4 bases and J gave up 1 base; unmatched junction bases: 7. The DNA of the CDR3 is TGTGCCAGCAGCTCGGGGGGACTTCGATCCTACAATGAGCAGTTCTTC. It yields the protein CASSSGGLRSYNEQFF.

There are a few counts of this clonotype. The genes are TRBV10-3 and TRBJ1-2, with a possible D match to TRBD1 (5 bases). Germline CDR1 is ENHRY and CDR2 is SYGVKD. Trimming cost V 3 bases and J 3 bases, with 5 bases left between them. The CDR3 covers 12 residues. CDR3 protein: CAISDRDYGYTF. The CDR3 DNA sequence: TGTGCCATCAGTGACAGGGACTATGGCTACACCTTC.

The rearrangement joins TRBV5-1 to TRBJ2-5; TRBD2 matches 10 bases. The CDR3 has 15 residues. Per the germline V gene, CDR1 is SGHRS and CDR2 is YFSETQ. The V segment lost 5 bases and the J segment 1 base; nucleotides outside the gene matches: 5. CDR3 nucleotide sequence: TGCGCCAGCAGATCTAGCGGGGGCATCCAAGAGACCCAGTACTTC. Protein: CASRSSGGIQETQYF. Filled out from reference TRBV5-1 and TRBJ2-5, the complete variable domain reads KAGVTQTPRYLIKTRGQQVTLSCSPISGHRSVSWYQQTPGQGLQFLFEYFSETQRNKGNFPGRFSGRQFSNSRSEMNVSTLELGDSALYLCASRSSGGIQETQYFGPGTRLLVL.

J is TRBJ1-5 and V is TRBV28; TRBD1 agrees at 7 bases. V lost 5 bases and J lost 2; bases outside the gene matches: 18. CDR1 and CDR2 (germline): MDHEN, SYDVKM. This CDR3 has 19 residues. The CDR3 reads CASSPQRYTGERGNQPQHF. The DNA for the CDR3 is TGTGCCAGCAGTCCCCAAAGGTATACAGGGGAACGTGGCAATCAGCCCCAGCATTTT. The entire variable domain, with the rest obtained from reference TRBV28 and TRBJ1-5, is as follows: DVKVTQSSRYLVKRTGEKVFLECVQDMDHENMFWYRQDPGLGLRLIYFSYDVKMKEKGDIPEGYSVSREKKERFSLILESASTNQTSMYLCASSPQRYTGERGNQPQHFGDGTRLSIL.

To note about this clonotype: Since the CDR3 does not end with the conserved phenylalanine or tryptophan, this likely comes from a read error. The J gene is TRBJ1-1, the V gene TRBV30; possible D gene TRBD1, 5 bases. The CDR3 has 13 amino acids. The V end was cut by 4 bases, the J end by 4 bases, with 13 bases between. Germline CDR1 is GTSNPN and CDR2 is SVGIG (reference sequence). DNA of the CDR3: TGTGCCTGGAACTCTCTAGGGGTCACTGAAGCTTTCCTT. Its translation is CAWNSLGVTEAFL.

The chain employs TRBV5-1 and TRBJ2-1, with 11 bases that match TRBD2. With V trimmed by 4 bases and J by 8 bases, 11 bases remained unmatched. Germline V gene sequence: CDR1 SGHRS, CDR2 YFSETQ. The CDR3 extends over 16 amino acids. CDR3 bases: TGCGCCAGCAGCCAGCTACTAGCGGGAGTTTCGGATGAGCAGTTCTTC. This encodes CASSQLLAGVSDEQFF. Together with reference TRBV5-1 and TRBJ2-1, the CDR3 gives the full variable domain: KAGVTQTPRYLIKTRGQQVTLSCSPISGHRSVSWYQQTPGQGLQFLFEYFSETQRNKGNFPGRFSGRQFSNSRSEMNVSTLELGDSALYLCASSQLLAGVSDEQFFGPGTRLTVL.

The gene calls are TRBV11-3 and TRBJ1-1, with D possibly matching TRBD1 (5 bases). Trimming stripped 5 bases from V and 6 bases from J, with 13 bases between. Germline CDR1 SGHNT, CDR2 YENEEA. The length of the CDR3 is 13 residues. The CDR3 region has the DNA TGTGCCAGCAGCAAGCCGGGGCGGGCTGAAGCTTTCTTT. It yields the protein CASSKPGRAEAFF.

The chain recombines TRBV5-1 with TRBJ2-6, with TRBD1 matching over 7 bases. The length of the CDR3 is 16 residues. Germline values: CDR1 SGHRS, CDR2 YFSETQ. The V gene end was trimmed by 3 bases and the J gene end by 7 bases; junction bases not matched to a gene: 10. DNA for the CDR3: TGCGCCAGCAGCTCCGTGGACAGGACATCTGCCAACGTCCTGACTTTC. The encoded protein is CASSSVDRTSANVLTF.

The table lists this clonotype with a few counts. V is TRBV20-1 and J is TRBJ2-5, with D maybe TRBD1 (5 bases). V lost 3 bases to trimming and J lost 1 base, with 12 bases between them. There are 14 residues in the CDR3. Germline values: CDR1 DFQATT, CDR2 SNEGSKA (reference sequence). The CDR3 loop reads CSASIWGPQETQYF. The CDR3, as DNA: TGCAGTGCTAGTATCTGGGGCCCCCAAGAGACCCAGTACTTC.

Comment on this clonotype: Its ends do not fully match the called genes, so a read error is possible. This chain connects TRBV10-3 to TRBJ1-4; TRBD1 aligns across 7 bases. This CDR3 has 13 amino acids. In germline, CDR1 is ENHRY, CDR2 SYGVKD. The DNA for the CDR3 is TGTGCCATCAGGGCGGCAGGGGGAGAAAATCTGTTTTTT. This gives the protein CAIRAAGGENLFF.